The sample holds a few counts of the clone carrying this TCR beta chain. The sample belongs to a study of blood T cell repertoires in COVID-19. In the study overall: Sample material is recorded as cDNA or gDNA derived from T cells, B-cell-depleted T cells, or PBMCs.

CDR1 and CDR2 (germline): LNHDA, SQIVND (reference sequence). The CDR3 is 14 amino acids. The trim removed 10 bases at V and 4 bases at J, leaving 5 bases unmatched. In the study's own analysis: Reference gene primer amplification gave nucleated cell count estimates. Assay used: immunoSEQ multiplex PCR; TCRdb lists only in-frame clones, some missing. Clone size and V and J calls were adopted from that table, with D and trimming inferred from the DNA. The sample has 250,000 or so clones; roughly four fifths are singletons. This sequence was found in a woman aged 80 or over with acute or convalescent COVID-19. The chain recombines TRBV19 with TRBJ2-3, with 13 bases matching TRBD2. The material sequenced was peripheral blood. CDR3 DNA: TGTGCCACCGAACTAGCGGGAGGGCCAGATACGCAGTATTTT. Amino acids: CATELAGGPDTQYF.